A single TCR beta chain is shown here with its context. Its specific antigen is unknown. Base qualities are missing; no much larger clone stands one base away. The library relied on 5' RACE. Reads for this sample came from an Illumina HiSeq 2500. The second PCR ran for roughly 6 to 11 cycles and used a J-beta primer mix along with a sample-barcoded 5' primer. A template-switch 5' adaptor carrying 12 random nucleotides introduced a unique molecular identifier onto each TCR beta cDNA molecule. At least 2.5 million CDR3-containing paired-end reads were obtained from each sample. All of the RNA was converted into first-strand cDNA using the Mint cDNA synthesis kit, with a TRBC-specific oligonucleotide serving as the primer. After uracil-DNA glycosylase treatment, a first 18-cycle PCR used universal primers M1SS and BC2_uni_R on all cDNA. On the study's bioinformatics: For normalization, 1 million high-quality reads were randomly selected from each sample, with every read carrying a distinct molecular identifier. Instead of being binned into consensus sequences, reads with shared molecular identifiers were discarded. MiTCR, set to a Q25 quality threshold and the strictest error-elimination algorithm, was used for CDR3 identification, clonotype clustering and error correction. A nonparametric unseen species model using Euler transformation provided a lower-bound estimate of total TCR beta diversity. TCRdb cleaned the public reads at Q25 with fastp, built clones with MiXCR and kept in-frame beta chains. Merged by CDR3 protein, the rows form single entries marked with the most common genes and DNA. What appears here as the V and J calls and clone size reflects TCRdb's work, not the paper's. The table for this sample lists over 950,000 distinct CDR3 sequences; roughly two fifths of them were counted only once. The ten most abundant clones make up roughly 13% of the sample.

The germline V gene (reference sequence) specifies SGHKS as CDR1 and YYEKEE as CDR2. The CDR3 measures 16 amino acids from cysteine to phenylalanine. Of all the DNA, just the CDR3 is kept, 48 bases in frame from base 1. After removal of 4 bases from V and 5 bases from J, the junction retains 12 bases not matched to a gene. This entry comes from a study of blood T cells in healthy people across ages (dated by TCRdb to the mid-2010s). In the study overall: Template switching captured roughly one uniquely barcoded TCR beta cDNA molecule per two T cells in model experiments. Age-related changes in TCR beta repertoire diversity were measured in the study by deep sequencing normalized with unique cDNA molecular identifiers. Four age groups were formed from the donors: young (average approximately 15 years), middle-aged (just under 40), aged (roughly 59) and long-lived (approximately 80). Donors of different ages were randomly distributed across sequencing lanes to avoid experimental bias. The study analyzed two additional independent replicas of 1 million unique cDNA reads from the same blood draw for two donors, one aged 18 to 29 and one aged 80 or older. Study-wide findings and limitations: Conclusive comparison of naive and antigen-experienced compartments was prevented by the profiling of bulk unsorted PBMCs. The CMV infection status of donors was not known, potentially confounding age-related changes in expanded clonotypes. Compared with the aged group, the long-lived group had more naive CD4+ T cells, fewer expanded clones and increased TCR diversity, suggesting age selection. Estimates of total diversity from one million sequenced T cells were regarded as lower bounds and underestimates. There was a strong correlation between observed TCR beta diversity and the percentage of naive T cells measured by flow cytometry. Observed TCR beta diversity per million T cells fell roughly linearly with age, and a significant reduction was already apparent by age roughly 41.

The donors were roughly 39 Caucasian individuals from Russia, aged roughly 6 to 100 years, who were systemically healthy. Ten milliliters of peripheral blood were drawn from each donor into EDTA-treated Vacutainer tubes. Ficoll-Paque density-gradient centrifugation was used to isolate PBMCs, with at least 6 million per sample. Trizol reagent was used to extract total RNA from the PBMCs, yielding at least 5.5 micrograms per sample. Naive CD45RAhigh/CD27high T cell percentages were measured by flow cytometry on a PBMC aliquot from every donor. The chain is encoded by TRBV5-5 joined to TRBJ1-2, with 9 bases aligning to TRBD1. The specimen sequenced was blood. The clonotype was recovered from a man between 18 and 29 years old in good health. CDR3 reads: CASSLITGGLGYGYTF. The nucleotide sequence reads TGTGCCAGCAGCCTCATTACAGGGGGCTTAGGTTATGGCTACACCTTC.